This T cell receptor (beta chain) came from a study of T cell repertoires in cytomegalovirus infection. In the study overall: The authors used CMV epitopes that were HLA-C-restricted (recently identified) and HLA-B-restricted (well studied). Broader study findings: Cumulative public TCR beta family frequency identified CMV carriers with the relevant HLA.

On this clonotype itself: Its specificity is unknown.

Via MiXCR, TCRdb re-called the reads, giving one row per CDR3 protein. Among around 900,000 distinct CDR3 sequences listed, around 30% were seen once. The input for sequencing was cultured CD8+ T cells from PBMCs, taken from culture after CMV antigen stimulation. This TCR was recovered from a human donor in good health (CMV status not recorded). Some clones in this sample may be carry-over from other donors' samples.

This CDR3 is CASSPSEGRMSYGYTF. The CDR3 DNA reads TGTGCCAGCAGTCCCTCCGAGGGGCGCATGAGTTATGGCTACACCTTC. The V gene is TRBV27, the J gene TRBJ1-2, with TRBD1 as a possible D gene (5 bases). Germline V CDR1 and CDR2: MNHEY, SMNVEV (reference sequence). The ends were cut back, 5 bases at V and 5 bases at J, with 21 bases in the middle. The length of the CDR3 is 16 residues.